This T cell receptor (beta chain) was identified during a study of T-cell memory formation after mild COVID-19. The wider study: Largely, the TCR clusters proved donor specific. Overall study results and limits: Clones that contracted from day 15 to 85 were balanced CD4/CD8, while later expanders leaned CD4+. Within pre-infection memory, some responding clones were found, suggesting cross-reactive memory joined. CD4+ clones that contracted lay mainly in CM and EM; CD8+ ones lay in EMRA.

The CDR3 is 16 amino acids. Trimming took off 4 bases at V and 0 bases at J, with 13 bases between the two ends. Germline V lookup: CDR1 SEHNR, CDR2 FQNEAQ (reference sequence). Worth noting for this clonotype: The antigen is undetermined.

TCRdb called the 5' RACE reads again in MiXCR, with one record for every CDR3 protein. The data contain 300,000 to 400,000 distinct CDR3 sequences, over 20% of them singletons. The chain has TRBV7-9 and TRBJ1-3, with D maybe TRBD1 (5 bases). The source of this sequence is an adult woman who had mild COVID-19 (a few samples of this study predate the infection). Cell type and time point are not known. The sample was PBMCs or a T cell subset sorted from them (not recorded which). CDR3 amino acids: CASSSLQATSGNTIYF. CDR3 coding DNA: TGTGCCAGCAGCTCTCTACAGGCGACCTCTGGAAACACCATATATTTT.